This passage covers 10 T cell receptor beta chains from one sample sequenced in a study of blood T cell repertoires in COVID-19 (dated by TCRdb to between 2020 and 2021). The library was produced with the immunoSEQ multiplex PCR assay. TCRdb obtained this table from immuneACCESS and retained in-frame rearrangements with V and J assigned. These tables miss some clones; where compared with another copy, unresolved V genes account for less than half of the shortfall, and the remainder is unexplained. For this sample the table gives some 150,000 clones, of which approximately 80% were detected only once. Approximately 0.5% of the sample is held by the ten biggest clonotypes. The specimen sequenced was peripheral blood. The receptors were sampled from a man between 60 and 75 years old with acute or convalescent COVID-19.

The chain carries TRBV7-9 and TRBJ2-7; D unclear. V was pared by 5 bases and J by 6 bases, with 17 bases between. The germline CDR1 and CDR2 sequences are SEHNR and FQNEAQ (reference sequence). CDR3 length: 14 residues. DNA for the CDR3: TGTGCCAGCAGCCCCTCCCCCCCGAGGATCGAGCAGTACTTC. This sequence encodes CASSPSPPRIEQYF.

The rearrangement joins TRBV5-1 to TRBJ1-3; D unclear. V lost 1 base, J lost 5 bases, and 16 bases lay in between. Germline CDR1 and CDR2: SGHRS and YFSETQ. This CDR3 spans 16 amino acids. The CDR3: CASSLTIRGERNTIYF. The CDR3, as DNA: TGCGCCAGCAGCTTGACCATCCGGGGTGAGCGAAACACCATATATTTT.

The chain has TRBV10-3 and TRBJ2-3, with 10 positions matching TRBD2. V dropped 7 bases and J dropped 5; count of bases not matched to a gene: 9. CDR1 and CDR2 (germline): ENHRY, SYGVKD. This CDR3 comprises 15 residues. CDR3 in DNA: TGTGCCATCAACCACGGGACTAGCGTTAAAGATACGCAGTATTTT. Amino acid sequence: CAINHGTSVKDTQYF.

V gene TRBV3-1 (or the pseudogene TRBV3-2) combines with J gene TRBJ1-6; weak D call: TRBD1 (6 bases). Germline V gene data show CDR1 as LGHDT and CDR2 as YNNKEL (reference sequence). V lost 1 base and J 5 bases, leaving 9 bases between the germline ends. The CDR3 covers 15 residues. The CDR3 protein is CASSQGRGNNSPLHF. CDR3 sequence (DNA): TGTGCCAGCAGCCAAGGCAGGGGCAATAATTCACCCCTCCACTTT.

The chain recombines TRBV7-2 with TRBJ1-3; 8 bases agree with TRBD1. The CDR3 runs 16 residues. The trim removed 7 bases at V and 0 bases at J, leaving 8 bases unmatched. Germline V gene data show CDR1 as SGHTA and CDR2 as FQGNSA. In DNA form, the CDR3 reads TGTGCCAGCACCCGGGACAGGTCACGCTCTGGAAACACCATATATTTT. Its translation is CASTRDRSRSGNTIYF.

The rearrangement uses TRBV5-4 and TRBJ1-6; TRBD1 matches 11 bases. Per germline, CDR1 SGHNT and CDR2 YYREEE (reference sequence). The CDR3 has 16 residues. Unmatched junction bases numbered 9, after V lost 4 bases and J lost 9 bases. CDR3: CASSPRSGTGGSPLHF. CDR3 nucleotides: TGTGCCAGCAGCCCCCGGTCGGGGACAGGGGGTTCACCCCTCCACTTT. Filled out from reference TRBV5-4 and TRBJ1-6, the complete variable domain reads ETGVTQSPTHLIKTRGQQVTLRCSSQSGHNTVSWYQQALGQGPQFIFQYYREEENGRGNFPPRFSGLQFPNYSSELNVNALELDDSALYLCASSPRSGTGGSPLHFGNGTRLTVT.

This chain connects TRBV3-1 (or the pseudogene TRBV3-2) to TRBJ2-1, with 8 bases aligning to TRBD2. The CDR3 has 19 residues. The V segment lost 1 base and the J segment 0 bases; nucleotides outside the gene matches: 11. Per germline, CDR1 LGHDT and CDR2 YNNKEL (reference sequence). The CDR3 region has the DNA TGTGCCAGCAGCCAAGGGCTAGCGGGCGAGATTAGCTCCTACAATGAGCAGTTCTTC. Amino acid sequence: CASSQGLAGEISSYNEQFF.

This sequence joins TRBV6-5 and TRBJ2-7; 9 nucleotides agree with TRBD1. V shed 5 bases and J 1 base; nucleotides not matched to a gene: 3. The germline CDR1 and CDR2 sequences are MNHEY and SVGAGI. CDR3 size: 14 residues. CDR3 residues: CASSRQGDSYEQYF. CDR3 nucleotide sequence: TGTGCCAGCAGTAGACAGGGGGATTCCTACGAGCAGTACTTC.

This chain joins TRBV5-5 and TRBJ2-3; 9 nucleotides align to TRBD2. The CDR3 extends over 16 amino acids. V shed 3 bases and J 0 bases; nucleotides not matched to a gene: 5. In germline, CDR1 is SGHKS, CDR2 YYEKEE (reference sequence). CDR3 region: CASSSGLASSTDTQYF. The DNA of the CDR3 is TGTGCCAGCAGCTCAGGACTAGCGTCTAGCACAGATACGCAGTATTTT.

V and J are TRBV12-3 or TRBV12-4 and TRBJ1-6, with TRBD1 matching 8 bases. J was trimmed by 15 bases and V by 4 bases; bases with no gene match: 5. The CDR3 is 12 residues long. The CDR3 nucleotides read TGTGCCAGCAGTTGGGACAGGCTTCGCCTCCACTTT. As protein: CASSWDRLRLHF.